The present T cell receptor (beta chain) was sequenced within a study of T cells in Graves' hyperthyroidism and ophthalmopathy. TCR beta CDR3 sequences were amplified from RNA transcripts. Carried out on the TCR CDR3, a first-round RT-PCR used the HTBI primer set. TCRdb reprocessed the multiplex PCR reads with MiXCR, giving one entry per CDR3 protein. The sample consists of 600,000 to 700,000 distinct CDR3 sequences, 40% to 55% of them appearing once. Worth noting for this clonotype: What it binds is not known.

Clinicians diagnosed patients from clinical symptoms, serum thyroxine and TRAb, thyroid ultrasound and orbital computed tomography. Study findings and constraints: Blood held most thyroid clonotypes expanded above 0.001 frequency.

The TCR comes from an adult man with Graves' disease, either hyperthyroidism or ophthalmopathy (not recorded which). Sequencing used peripheral blood or thyroid tissue (not recorded which).

CDR3 amino acids: CASSQDPGGAYEQYF. CDR3 DNA: TGTGCCAGCAGCCAAGATCCGGGGGGGGCCTACGAGCAGTACTTC. The genes are TRBV6-6 and TRBJ2-7; 8 bases map to TRBD2. The V gene's germline CDR1 is MNHNY and CDR2 SVGAGI (reference sequence). The CDR3 contains 15 residues. The ends lost 6 bases at V and 2 bases at J; junction bases unmatched: 9.